This entry is about one T cell receptor beta chain. Its matching antigen is unknown. This sample was taken from a study of post-analysis software for immune sequencing data. The study's findings and limits: Those with multiple sclerosis, the patient group, showed significantly lower normalized Chao1 diversity than controls. Patients carried a handful of TRBV segments more frequently than controls did, and TRBV5-6, TRBV5-1 and TRBV20-1 were among them. Pronounced co-clustering by F measure was evident among identically batched samples.

V dropped 5 bases and J dropped 1 base, with 15 bases sitting between them. The length of the CDR3 is 15 residues. CDR1 and CDR2 from the germline V gene are SGHRS and YFSETQ. Unique-molecular-identifier-tagged TCR beta cDNA libraries were used. TCRdb ran MiXCR on the PCR reads and lists one entry per CDR3 protein. In the table there are roughly 620,000 distinct CDR3 sequences, roughly 45% of which are singletons. The rearrangement joins TRBV5-1 to TRBJ1-1; D may be TRBD1 (5 bases). The source is a girl aged 10 to 17 with multiple sclerosis. The sequenced material came from blood. CDR3 amino acids: CASRSGTLTNTEAFF. As DNA, the CDR3 is TGCGCCAGCAGATCCGGGACGCTCACGAACACTGAAGCTTTCTTT.